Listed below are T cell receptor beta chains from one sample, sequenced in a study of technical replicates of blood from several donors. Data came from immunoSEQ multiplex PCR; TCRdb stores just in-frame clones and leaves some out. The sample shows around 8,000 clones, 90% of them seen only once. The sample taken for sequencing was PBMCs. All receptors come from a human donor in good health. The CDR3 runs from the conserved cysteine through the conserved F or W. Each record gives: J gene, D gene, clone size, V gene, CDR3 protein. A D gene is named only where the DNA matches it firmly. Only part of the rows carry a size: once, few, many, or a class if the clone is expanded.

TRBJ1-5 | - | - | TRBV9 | CASSPGLRTNQPQHF
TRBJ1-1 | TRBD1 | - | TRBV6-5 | CASRKTGGGSTEAFF
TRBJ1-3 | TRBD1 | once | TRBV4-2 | CASSQVTGPGGNTIYF
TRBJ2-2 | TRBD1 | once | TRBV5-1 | CASSPGPRQGANTGELFF
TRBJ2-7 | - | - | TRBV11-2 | CASRHGHLYEQYF
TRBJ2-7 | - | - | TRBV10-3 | CAISESVTGTYEQYF
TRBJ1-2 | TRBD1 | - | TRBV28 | CASSFQGASYGYTF
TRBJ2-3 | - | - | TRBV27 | CASGEWVAQYF
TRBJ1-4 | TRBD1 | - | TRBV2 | CARRTGISTNEKLFF
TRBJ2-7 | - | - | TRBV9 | CASSESGLEDYEQYF
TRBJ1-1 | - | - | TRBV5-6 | CASSWTANTEAFF
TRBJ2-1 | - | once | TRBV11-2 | CASSPATFNEQFF
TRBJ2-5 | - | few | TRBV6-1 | CASRGSKETQYF
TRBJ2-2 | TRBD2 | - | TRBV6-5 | CASSYSTSGIAGELFF
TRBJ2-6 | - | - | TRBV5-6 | CASSIGWSFFSGANVLTF
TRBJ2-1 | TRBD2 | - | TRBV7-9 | CASSLPFRTSGNRNEQFF
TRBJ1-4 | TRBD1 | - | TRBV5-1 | CASSDQGQRNEKLFF
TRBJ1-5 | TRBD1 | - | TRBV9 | CASSPRGQVNQPQHF
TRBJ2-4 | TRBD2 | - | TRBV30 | CAWSRGLAGAKNIQYF
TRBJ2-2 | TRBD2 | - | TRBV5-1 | CASSSSGRDTGELFF
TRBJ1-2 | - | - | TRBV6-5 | CASTYLGSYGYTF
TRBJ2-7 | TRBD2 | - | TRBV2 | CASMAGVISYEQYF
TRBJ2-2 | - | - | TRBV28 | CASNPQGDTGELFF
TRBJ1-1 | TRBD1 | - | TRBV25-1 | CASSDDRGDTEAFF
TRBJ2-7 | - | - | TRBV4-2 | CASSQGELGAGNTYEQYF
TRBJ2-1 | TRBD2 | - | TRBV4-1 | CASSPLAELGYNEQFF
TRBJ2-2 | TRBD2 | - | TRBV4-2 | CASSQIGAGDYTGELFF
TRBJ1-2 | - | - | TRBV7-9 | CASSLGAGNHGYTF
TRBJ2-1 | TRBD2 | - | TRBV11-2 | CASSSGPYGTLAGNEQFF
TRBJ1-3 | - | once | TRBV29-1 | CSAMHRKRQDIPFDSGNTIYF
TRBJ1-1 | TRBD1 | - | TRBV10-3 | CAISDPTGPITEAFF
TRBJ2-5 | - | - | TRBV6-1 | CASEGVETQYF
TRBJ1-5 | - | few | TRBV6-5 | CASRGGVGSNQPQHF
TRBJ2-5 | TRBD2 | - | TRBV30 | CAWKTSGETQYF
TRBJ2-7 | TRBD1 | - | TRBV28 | CASRPTGVSFYEQYF
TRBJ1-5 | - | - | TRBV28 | CASSLGGFNQPQHF
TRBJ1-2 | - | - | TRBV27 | CASSLYAGRSNNYGYTF
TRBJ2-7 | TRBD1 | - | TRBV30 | CAWSGPGGYEQYF
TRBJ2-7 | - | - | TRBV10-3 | CATGGHFGEQYF
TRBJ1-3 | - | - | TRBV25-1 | CASSPWDTDNTIYF
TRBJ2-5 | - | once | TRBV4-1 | CASSQDRGWQETQYF
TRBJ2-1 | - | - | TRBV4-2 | CASSQYYNEQFF
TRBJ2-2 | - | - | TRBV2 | CASSDGGFNTGELFF
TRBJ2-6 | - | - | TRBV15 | CATSRERDSGANVLTF
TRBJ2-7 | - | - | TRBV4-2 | CASSPGRVGGTYEQYF
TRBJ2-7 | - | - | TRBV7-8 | CASSLDNEGYEQYF
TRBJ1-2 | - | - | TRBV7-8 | CASSFLTDLSAGYTF
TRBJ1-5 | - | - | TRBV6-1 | CASREGWVAGQPQHF
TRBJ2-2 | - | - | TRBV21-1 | CASSHRDRAPSGTGELFF
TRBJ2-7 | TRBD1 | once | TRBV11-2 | CASSSNRGTYEQYF
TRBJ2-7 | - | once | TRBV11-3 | CASSLEIIGGSSGEQYF
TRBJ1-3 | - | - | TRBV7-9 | CASSPHGGQSGNTIYF
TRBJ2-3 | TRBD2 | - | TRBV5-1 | CASSLGLAGGITDTQYF
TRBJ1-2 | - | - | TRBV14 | CASSQLGTLANYGYTF
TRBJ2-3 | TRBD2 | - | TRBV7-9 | CASSSLAEGTTDTQYF